These 7 T cell receptor beta chains were all obtained from the same sample, sequenced in a study of cytomegalovirus exposure and HLA in healthy donors. It was with 60 Vbeta and 13 Jbeta primers that the PCR ran. Using immunoSEQ multiplex PCR, the repertoire was profiled, and TCRdb retains in-frame clones only, with some absent. There are around 110,000 clones in the sample; more than 60% occur only once, and more than 1.5% lies in the top ten. Sequencing was carried out using PBMCs. These TCRs come from a man aged 18 to 35 in good health and CMV-seronegative.

This clone has a handful of counts. The V call is TRBV11-1, the J call TRBJ2-7, with D possibly being TRBD2 (6 bases). This CDR3 contains 14 residues. Trimming took off 6 bases at V and 0 bases at J, with 12 bases between the two ends. Germline V gene lookup returns CDR1 SGHAT and CDR2 FQDESV (reference sequence). In DNA form, the CDR3 reads TGTGCCAGCAGTCGCGCGGGGAACTCCTACGAGCAGTACTTC. Translation gives CASSRAGNSYEQYF.

The chain combines TRBV5-6 with TRBJ2-2; 11 bases align to TRBD1. The germline CDR1 and CDR2 sequences are SGHDT and YYEEEE. The CDR3 has 14 amino acids. V dropped 7 bases and J dropped 7; count of bases not matched to a gene: 6. In nucleotides, the CDR3 is TGTGCCAGCGCCGGGACAGGGGGATACGGGGAGCTGTTTTTT. It translates to CASAGTGGYGELFF.

CDR3 nucleotide sequence: TGTGCCATCTCCCCACAGGGGACCTACGAGCAGTACTTC. Translation: CAISPQGTYEQYF. This sequence joins TRBV10-3 and TRBJ2-7; 7 bases are shared with TRBD1. The CDR3 is 13 residues long. V gave up 8 bases and J gave up 2 bases; unmatched junction bases: 6. CDR1 and CDR2 from the germline V gene are ENHRY and SYGVKD.

This chain's CDR3 is CASSSRTSVEQFF. For the CDR3, the DNA is TGCGCCAGCAGCTCCCGGACTAGCGTTGAGCAGTTCTTC. The gene calls are TRBV5-1 and TRBJ2-1, with 9 bases lining up with TRBD2. Trimming took 3 bases from V and 9 from J; bases not matched to a gene: 4. The length of the CDR3 is 13 residues. Germline V gene lookup returns CDR1 SGHRS and CDR2 YFSETQ.

J is TRBJ1-3 and V is TRBV30; perhaps TRBD1 as D (5 bases). CDR1 and CDR2 (germline): GTSNPN, SVGIG (reference sequence). Deletions cut 2 bases from V and 0 bases from J, with 20 bases between. This CDR3 has 18 residues. The CDR3 sequence is CAWSIWGSGSTSGNTIYF. CDR3 DNA: TGTGCCTGGAGTATTTGGGGGTCCGGGAGCACCTCTGGAAACACCATATATTTT. The variable domain in full, completed from reference TRBV30 and TRBJ1-3, reads SQTIHQWPATLVQPVGSPLSLECTVEGTSNPNLYWYRQAAGRGLQLLFYSVGIGQISSEVPQNLSASRPQDRQFILSSKKLLLSDSGFYLCAWSIWGSGSTSGNTIYFGEGSWLTVV.

The sample holds a few counts of this clone. The J gene is TRBJ2-3, the V gene TRBV19; 8 bases are shared with TRBD2. Unmatched junction bases numbered 11, after V lost 5 bases and J lost 4 bases. The CDR3 is made up of 16 amino acids. CDR1 is LNHDA and CDR2 is SQIVND in the germline V gene (reference sequence). The CDR3 DNA sequence: TGTGCCAGTAGTCCCCGGGGGCGGGGGGAGGCAGATACGCAGTATTTT. This codes for CASSPRGRGEADTQYF.

The chain links TRBV19 to TRBJ1-3, with D hard to call. Germline assignment: CDR1 LNHDA and CDR2 SQIVND (reference sequence). The CDR3 is 13 amino acids. Trimming shortened V by 8 bases and J by 0 bases, and 8 bases separated the two germline ends. The CDR3 bases are TGTGCCAGTTCCCGGGGCTCTGGAAACACCATATATTTT. Protein sequence: CASSRGSGNTIYF.